The entry that follows covers one T cell receptor (beta chain) sequence. The antigen it recognizes is unknown. The record has no base qualities; no much larger clone is one base away. The time point label of this sample denotes: week 5, during vaccination. Each vaccine dose, consisting of 300 ug of a 20-mer mutant IDH1 peptide in Montanide, was administered subcutaneously with topical imiquimod. Donors had newly diagnosed WHO grade 3 or 4 IDH1-mutant astrocytomas with loss of nuclear ATRX. The samples were drawn from NOA16, a multicentre, single-arm, open-label phase I trial in Germany that tested a mutant IDH1 peptide vaccine in humans for the first time. The DNeasy Blood and Tissue Kit was used to extract genomic DNA from EDTA blood for TCRB sequencing. These data belong to a study of a mutant IDH1 vaccine in newly diagnosed glioma (dated by TCRdb to the early 2020s). Turning to the overall study: Eight vaccinations were administered to patients in weeks 1, 3, 5, 7, 11, 15, 19 and 23, corresponding to visits V03 through V10. In the chemotherapy-containing groups, vaccination started alongside temozolomide cycles, whereas in patients who had radiotherapy alone it started 4-6 weeks after radiotherapy. Of the approximately 35 treated patients, around 62% were male and about 40% were female, and the mean age was roughly 38 years. Before enrollment, most patients had been given radiochemotherapy with temozolomide as standard therapy, while the rest had received either radiotherapy alone or temozolomide alone. Peripheral blood samples were drawn at six visits, namely V03 (baseline), V05, V07, V10, V12 and V13. For exploratory analyses, longitudinal TCRB deep sequencing was carried out in some 25 treated patients wherever samples were available.

The germline V gene (reference sequence) specifies SGHNT as CDR1 and YYREEE as CDR2. Reading from cysteine to phenylalanine, the CDR3 counts 14 amino acids. Only the CDR3 portion is preserved as DNA: 42 bases, with reading frame beginning at the first base. The V end loses 0 bases and the J end loses 3 bases, and a stretch of 10 bases separates them. The study at large found these results: Changes in the top peripheral T cell clonotypes picked up by TCRB sequencing did not appear to be linked to pseudoprogression. Availability determined which PBMC samples were chosen for TCRB deep sequencing. Immune responses induced by the vaccine were seen in 90% to 95% of patients across multiple MHC alleles. It was noted by the authors that analyses of patient blood samples could not be reproduced owing to sample limitations.

Libraries were prepared through the immunoSEQ multiplex PCR assay. Rearranged TCR beta chain sequences were amplified with the hsTCRB Kit following the manufacturer's protocol. Sequencing of TCRB libraries was carried out on an Illumina MiSeq. Per the original workflow: The kit vendor's proprietary platform handled demultiplexing, trimming and gene mapping. The table was pulled from immuneACCESS by TCRdb, which kept in-frame rearrangements only. Such tables lose some clones; where checked, under half of the loss comes from unresolved V genes, and the rest has no known cause. V, J and clone size are those of that table, while D and trimming were read from the DNA. The sample includes roughly 40,000 clones, with approximately 91% observed a single time. The leading ten clones occupy over 2% of the sample.

The chain is assembled from TRBV5-4 and TRBJ2-7; TRBD2 is possibly the D segment (6 matching bases). The TCR was taken from a man in his fifties with glioma. The sequences come from PBMCs, collected from a glioma patient whose treatment included an IDH1 peptide vaccine. The CDR3 protein is CASSLERDFYEQYF. In nucleotides, the sequence is TGTGCCAGCAGCTTGGAACGGGACTTCTACGAGCAGTACTTC.